This T cell receptor beta chain came from a study of blood T cells in healthy people across ages (dated by TCRdb to between 2014 and 2017). For context, the study as a whole: In model experiments, roughly one uniquely barcoded TCR beta cDNA molecule per two T cells was captured by template switching. To avoid experimental bias, donors of different ages were distributed randomly across sequencing lanes. For two donors (one aged 18 to 30 and one aged 80 or older), the study analyzed two additional independent replicas of 1 million unique cDNA reads from the same blood draw. Donors were grouped into four age groups: young (average about 15 years), middle-aged (around 39), aged (about 59) and long-lived (about 89). To track age-related changes in TCR beta repertoire diversity, the study relied on deep sequencing normalized with unique cDNA molecular identifiers. The paper's findings and limits, for the study overall: The percentage of naive T cells measured by flow cytometry correlated strongly with observed TCR beta diversity. Observed TCR beta diversity per million T cells fell roughly linearly with age, and a significant reduction was already apparent by age around 36. Bulk unsorted PBMC profiling prevented conclusive comparison of naive and antigen-experienced compartments. Estimates of total diversity based on one million sequenced T cells were regarded as lower bounds and as underestimates. Because donor CMV infection status was unknown, age-related changes in expanded clonotypes were potentially confounded. Compared with the aged group, the long-lived group had more naive CD4+ T cells, fewer expanded clones and increased TCR diversity, suggesting age selection.

The 39 donors, aged about 6 to 95 years, were systemically healthy Caucasian individuals from Russia. Each donor gave about 11 milliliters of peripheral blood, drawn into EDTA-treated Vacutainer tubes. Ficoll-Paque density-gradient centrifugation was used to isolate PBMCs, with at least 6 million per sample. Trizol reagent was used to extract total RNA from the PBMCs, yielding at least 6 micrograms per sample. For every donor, flow cytometry on a PBMC aliquot measured the percentage of naive CD45RAhigh/CD27high T cells. The library was produced with 5' RACE. Instrument used: Illumina HiSeq 2500. A second about 7 to 11 cycle PCR used a sample-barcoded 5' primer and a J-beta primer mix. Each TCR beta cDNA molecule received a unique molecular identifier from a template-switch 5' adaptor carrying 12 random nucleotides. Each sample yielded at least 3 million CDR3-containing paired-end reads. All of the RNA was converted into first-strand cDNA using the Mint cDNA synthesis kit, with a TRBC-specific oligonucleotide serving as the primer. Following uracil-DNA glycosylase treatment, all cDNA underwent a first 18-cycle PCR with the universal primers M1SS and BC2_uni_R. On the study's bioinformatics: Each sample was normalized by randomly selecting 1 million high-quality reads, each carrying a distinct molecular identifier. Instead of being binned into consensus sequences, reads that shared molecular identifiers were thrown out. MiTCR, with a Q25 quality threshold and the strictest error-elimination algorithm, was used for CDR3 identification, clonotype clustering and error correction. A nonparametric unseen species model with Euler transformation was used to estimate lower-bound total TCR beta diversity. The public reads were reprocessed in TCRdb via fastp at Q25 and MiXCR, keeping in-frame beta chains. Identical CDR3 protein sequences are pooled into one entry, listed with their most common genes and DNA. In this record, the V and J calls reflect TCRdb's handling and not the investigators' own analysis. This sample is represented by under 2,000,000 distinct CDR3 sequences; roughly 52% of them were singletons. The ten largest clones capture around 2.1% of the sample.

About this clonotype: Its antigen has not been determined. No base qualities exist here, and no much larger clone lies one base off it.

The receptor comes from a woman aged 40 to 50 in good health. The sample consisted of blood.

The DNA sequence is as follows: TGTGCCAGCTCTGTTCTAGCGGGGGCGGACAATGAGCAGTACTTC. It encodes CASSVLAGADNEQYF. The rearranged chain carries TRBV27 and TRBJ2-7, and 10 junctional nucleotides match TRBD2. CDR1 and CDR2 are read off the germline V gene (reference sequence) as MNHEY and SMNVEV. Including cysteine and phenylalanine, the CDR3 has 15 amino acids. Only the CDR3 DNA is retained, 45 bases long and in frame from the first base. The junction shows trimming of 8 bases on V and 7 bases on J, and the gene matches do not reach 14 bases of it.